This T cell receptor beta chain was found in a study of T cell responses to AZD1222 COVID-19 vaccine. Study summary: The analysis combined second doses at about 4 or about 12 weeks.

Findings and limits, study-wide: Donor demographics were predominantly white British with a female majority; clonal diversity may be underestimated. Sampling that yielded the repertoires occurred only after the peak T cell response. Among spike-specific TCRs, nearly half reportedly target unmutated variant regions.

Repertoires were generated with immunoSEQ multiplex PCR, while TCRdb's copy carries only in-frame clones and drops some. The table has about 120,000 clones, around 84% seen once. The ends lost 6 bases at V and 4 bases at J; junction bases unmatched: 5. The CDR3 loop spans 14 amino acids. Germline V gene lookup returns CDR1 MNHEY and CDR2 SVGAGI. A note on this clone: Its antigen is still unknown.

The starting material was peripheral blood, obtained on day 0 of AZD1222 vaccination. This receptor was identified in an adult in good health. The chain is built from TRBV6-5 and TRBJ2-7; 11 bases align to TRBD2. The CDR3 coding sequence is TGTGCCAGCAGGGACGGACTAGCGGGTTACGAGCAGTACTTC. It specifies CASRDGLAGYEQYF.